This T cell receptor beta chain was documented in a study of T-cell reconstitution after alpha-beta-depleted transplantation in children (dated by TCRdb to about 2016). As for the study more broadly: Using TCR repertoire profiling, the study followed T-cell immune reconstitution in a quantitative way in children after TCRalphabeta/CD19-depleted allogeneic hematopoietic cell transplantation. What the authors observed across the whole study: The frequencies of hyperexpanded clones fell over the following months, and after one year, T-cell counts and TCRbeta diversity were mostly attributed to newly produced T cells. The high TCRbeta diversity at day 60 in some patients was ascribed to recipient T cells and intrathymic progenitors that had survived conditioning. About two months after transplant, the apparently early recovery of alphabetaT-cell counts reportedly depended on just several hundred clones that had expanded rapidly and came from non-depleted graft cells.

This clonotype has just a few counts. There is no known antigen for this receptor. Nothing much larger sits one base from this clone, and base qualities are not available. Explained via the paper, the treatment or condition label denotes: allogeneic hematopoietic cell transplantation with graft depleted of TCRalphabeta T cells and CD19 B cells. The children who served as transplant recipients had been given grafts of TCRalphabeta/CD19-depleted allogeneic hematopoietic cells. To prepare the library, PCR was applied. Instrument on record: Illumina HiSeq 2500. Molecular barcoding was employed in the preparation of TCR libraries, with unique molecular identifiers being used to normalize TCRbeta repertoire quantification. The public reads were run again by TCRdb, first through fastp at Q25 and then through MiXCR, and only productive beta chains were kept. Entries are consolidated by CDR3 protein sequence, retaining the most common genes and DNA. The sample records around 580,000 distinct CDR3 sequences, over 20% of which are singletons. The ten largest account for around 36% of the sample.

The sequenced sample was PBMCs, obtained before TCRalphabeta/CD19-depleted stem cell transplant. This TCR was sampled from a boy in the first two years of life with Wiskott-Aldrich syndrome, due to receive a stem cell transplant.

Read as DNA, the sequence is TGTGCCAGCAGCTTAGGGTTATTGGGTGGGCAGATTTACTACGAGCAGTACTTC. Translation gives CASSLGLLGGQIYYEQYF. This receptor chain uses TRBV7-8 and TRBJ2-7; no D gene call is confident. The CDR3 spans 18 residues, from the cysteine through the phenylalanine. The DNA shown is the 54-base CDR3, in frame from base 1. Trimming at the junction amounts to 1 base on V and 3 bases on J, and the germline ends lie 22 bases apart. The germline V gene yields SGHVS for CDR1 and FQNEAQ for CDR2.